A selection of T cell receptor beta chains follows, all from one sample in a study of blood T cell repertoires in COVID-19. Profiled with immunoSEQ multiplex PCR; TCRdb holds only in-frame clones, not every one. The sample shows some 150,000 clones, approximately 84% of them seen only once. Sequencing was carried out using peripheral blood. The receptors come from a human donor in a cohort sampled during active COVID-19. Each CDR3 is given with its conserved first and last residue. The D gene is left open where the match is weak. Size is stated for part of the rows, as once, few or many counts, or as a class when the clone is expanded.

V	J	D	length	size	DNA	CDR3
TRBV18	TRBJ1-3	TRBD1	15	once	TGTGCCAGCTCACCTTCGACAGGGAGTGGAAACACCATATATTTT	CASSPSTGSGNTIYF
TRBV5-1	TRBJ2-3	-	16	-	TGCGCCAGCAGACACAACCTGCTTGGGGCGGCAGATACGCAGTATTTT	CASRHNLLGAADTQYF
TRBV14	TRBJ2-7	-	14	-	TGTGCCAGCAGCCAAGGCCAGGGTAATTACGAGCAGTACTTC	CASSQGQGNYEQYF
TRBV19	TRBJ1-5	-	13	-	TGTGCCAGTAGGCGGGGAACCAATCAGCCCCAGCATTTT	CASRRGTNQPQHF
TRBV28	TRBJ2-7	TRBD2	15	-	TGTGCCAGCAGTGATTCTAGCGGGGGGGCCTACGAGCAGTACTTC	CASSDSSGGAYEQYF
TRBV7-9	TRBJ2-3	TRBD2	16	-	TGTGCCAGCAGCCTACGAGCGGGGGGGCCCGCAGATACGCAGTATTTT	CASSLRAGGPADTQYF
TRBV11-2	TRBJ2-3	-	16	-	TGTGCCAGCAGCGCCCGACAGACCATGATCACAGATACGCAGTATTTT	CASSARQTMITDTQYF
TRBV6-1	TRBJ2-3	TRBD2	14	-	TGTGCCAGCAGTGAGACTAGCGGGGGGGCTGGGCAGTATTTT	CASSETSGGAGQYF
TRBV5-1	TRBJ2-7	-	15	-	TGCGCCAGCAGCCCTCAGGGGGGAGTGGCCTACGAGCAGTACTTC	CASSPQGGVAYEQYF
TRBV9	TRBJ1-1	TRBD1	16	-	TGTGCCAGCAGCTCTCGCTTAACAGGGGTCGAGACTGAAGCTTTCTTT	CASSSRLTGVETEAFF
TRBV6-5	TRBJ1-5	-	14	-	TGTGCCAGCAGTCCCGACAGCCTCAATCAGCCCCAGCATTTT	CASSPDSLNQPQHF
TRBV27	TRBJ2-1	TRBD2	19	-	TGTGCCAGCAGTCCCCGGAGTAGCGGGGGGGCGAATCCTTTCAATGAGCAGTTCTTC	CASSPRSSGGANPFNEQFF
TRBV6-5	TRBJ2-7	-	15	-	TGTGCCAGCACCGAGGCCGGGGTTAGTGGCTACGAGCAGTACTTC	CASTEAGVSGYEQYF
TRBV6-5	TRBJ2-7	-	15	-	TGTGCCAGCAGTTACGGAGGCACAGGGTCCTACGAGCAGTACTTC	CASSYGGTGSYEQYF
TRBV24-1	TRBJ1-5	-	14	-	TGTGCCACCAGCGGGGGACCGGACCTGGAGCCCCAGCATTTT	CATSGGPDLEPQHF
TRBV7-9	TRBJ1-4	-	14	few	TGTGCCAGCAGCCTAGCCGGGAGCGGTGAAAAACTGTTTTTT	CASSLAGSGEKLFF
TRBV2	TRBJ1-2	-	11	-	TGTGCCAGCGGCCCCGGGGATGGCTACACCTTC	CASGPGDGYTF
TRBV6-6	TRBJ2-7	TRBD1	15	-	TGTGCCAGCAGGCCCGGGGGGACAGGGGGCTACGAGCAGTACTTC	CASRPGGTGGYEQYF
TRBV2	TRBJ1-5	TRBD1	16	-	TGTGCCAGCAGTCCTACAGGGGGCAGGAGCAATCAGCCCCAGCATTTT	CASSPTGGRSNQPQHF
TRBV7-2	TRBJ2-5	-	12	-	TGTGCCAGCAGCCGCAGGGAAGAGACCCAGTACTTC	CASSRREETQYF
TRBV3-1/TRBV3-2	TRBJ1-2	-	16	-	TGTGCCAGCAGCACCAGACAGTTTGGAGACCGGGGGGGCTACACCTTC	CASSTRQFGDRGGYTF
TRBV10-3	TRBJ1-4	-	17	-	TGTGCCATCAGTACGCCGACGCCGGCAGGGAAGAATGAAAAACTGTTTTTT	CAISTPTPAGKNEKLFF
TRBV18	TRBJ1-1	-	13	-	TGTGCCAGCTCACCAGCGGGGGGCACTGAAGCTTTCTTT	CASSPAGGTEAFF
TRBV11-3	TRBJ2-1	TRBD2	15	once	TGTGCCAGCAGCTTCCGCGGGGGACCGTACAATGAGCAGTTCTTC	CASSFRGGPYNEQFF
TRBV5-6	TRBJ2-1	-	19	-	TGTGCCAGCAGCTTTGAGGCAGGGTTGGGCGGGGGCCATTACAATGAGCAGTTCTTC	CASSFEAGLGGGHYNEQFF
TRBV6-5	TRBJ2-2	TRBD1	15	-	TGTGCCAGCAGTCGACAGGGGGATGGCACCGGGGAGCTGTTTTTT	CASSRQGDGTGELFF
TRBV4-1	TRBJ2-7	-	16	many	TGCGCCAGCAGCCCCCCCAGGTGGGAGGTAAGAGGGGAGCAGTACTTC	CASSPPRWEVRGEQYF
TRBV27	TRBJ1-1	TRBD1	16	-	TGTGCCAGCAGTCTAGAGGGACAGGGAGTTGTAGCTGAAGCTTTCTTT	CASSLEGQGVVAEAFF
TRBV6-6	TRBJ2-2	TRBD1	16	-	TGTGCCAGCAGCCCCCAGACAGGGGGGGACACCGGGGAGCTGTTTTTT	CASSPQTGGDTGELFF
TRBV19	TRBJ1-5	-	14	few	TGTGCCAGTACCGCAGGACAGAGCAATCAGCCCCAGCATTTT	CASTAGQSNQPQHF
TRBV19	TRBJ1-2	TRBD1	13	-	TGTGCCAGTAGTATTGGGGACAGGGTCCGCTACACCTTC	CASSIGDRVRYTF
TRBV5-1	TRBJ1-5	-	14	-	TGCGCCAGCAGCTTGGCCGGGGGGGATCAGCCCCAGCATTTT	CASSLAGGDQPQHF
TRBV28	TRBJ1-2	TRBD1	15	once	TGTGCCAGCAGGCGAAACCCCCCAGGGGGCAATGGCTACACCTTC	CASRRNPPGGNGYTF